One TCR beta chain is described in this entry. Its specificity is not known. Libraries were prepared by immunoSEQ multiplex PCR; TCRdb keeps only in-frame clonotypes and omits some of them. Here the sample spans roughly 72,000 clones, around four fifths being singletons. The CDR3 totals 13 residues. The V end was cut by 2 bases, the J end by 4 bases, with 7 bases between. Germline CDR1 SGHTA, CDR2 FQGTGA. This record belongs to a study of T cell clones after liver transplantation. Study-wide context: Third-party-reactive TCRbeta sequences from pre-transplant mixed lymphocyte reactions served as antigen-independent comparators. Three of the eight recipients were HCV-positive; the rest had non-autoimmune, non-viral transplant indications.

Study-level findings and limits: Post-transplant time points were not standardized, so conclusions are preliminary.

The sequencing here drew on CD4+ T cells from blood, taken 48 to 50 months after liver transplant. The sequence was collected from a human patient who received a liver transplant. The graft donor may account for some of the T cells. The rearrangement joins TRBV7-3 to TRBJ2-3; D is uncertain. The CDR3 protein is CASSLSPSDTQYF. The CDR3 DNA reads TGTGCCAGCAGCTTATCGCCGTCAGATACGCAGTATTTT.